One sample yielded the 5 T cell receptor beta chains listed below, sequenced in a study of cytomegalovirus exposure and HLA in healthy donors. It was with 60 Vbeta and 13 Jbeta primers that the PCR ran. Profiling relied on immunoSEQ multiplex PCR, and the TCRdb table lists in-frame clones only, not all of them. The sample carries approximately 190,000 clones, around four fifths recorded once. Specimen: PBMCs. The receptors were sampled from a man aged 35-49 years in good health and CMV-seropositive.

The V call is TRBV6-5, the J call TRBJ1-2; D is uncertain. The CDR3 covers 14 residues. Trimming removed 6 bases at V and 5 bases at J, with 16 bases between. CDR1 and CDR2 from the germline V gene are MNHEY and SVGAGI. For the CDR3, the DNA is TGTGCCAGCAGACGAAGCGGCATGGGGTATGGCTACACCTTC. Translating gives CASRRSGMGYGYTF.

V gene TRBV6-1 combines with J gene TRBJ1-2, with D unclear. V lost 7 bases and J 4 bases, leaving 13 bases between the germline ends. CDR1 and CDR2 from the germline V gene are MNHNS and SASEGT. This CDR3 spans 13 amino acids. CDR3 loop: CASTARVGYGYTF. The CDR3 DNA reads as TGTGCCAGCACCGCGAGGGTAGGCTATGGCTACACCTTC.

This chain links TRBV9 with TRBJ1-1; D gene unclear. This CDR3 region has 12 residues. V shed 4 bases and J shed 4 bases, with 8 bases lying between them. The V gene's germline CDR1 is SGDLS and CDR2 YYNGEE. The CDR3 spells CASSRGGTEAFF. The CDR3 DNA is TGTGCCAGCAGCCGGGGAGGCACTGAAGCTTTCTTT. Complete variable domain (other parts from reference TRBV9 and TRBJ1-1): DSGVTQTPKHLITATGQRVTLRCSPRSGDLSVYWYQQSLDQGLQFLIQYYNGEERAKGNILERFSAQQFPDLHSELNLSSLELGDSALYFCASSRGGTEAFFGQGTRLTVV.

The rearrangement links TRBV2 to TRBJ1-1; TRBD1 aligns across 8 bases. Per the germline V gene, CDR1 is SNHLY and CDR2 is FYNNEI. The trim removed 6 bases at V and 5 bases at J, leaving 8 bases unmatched. The CDR3 is 14 amino acids. The chain's CDR3 is CASSLNRGWTEAFF. The CDR3 DNA sequence: TGTGCCAGCAGCCTAAACAGGGGGTGGACTGAAGCTTTCTTT.

This chain joins TRBV11-2 and TRBJ2-1; possible D gene TRBD1, 5 bases. V gave up 0 bases and J gave up 9 bases, with 9 bases separating them. CDR3 length: 13 amino acids. From germline, CDR1 is SGHAT and CDR2 FQNNGV. The CDR3 here is CASSLEGRGEQFF. DNA of the CDR3: TGTGCCAGCAGCTTAGAGGGGCGAGGTGAGCAGTTCTTC.